A selection of T cell receptor beta chains follows, all from one sample in a study of type 1 regulatory T cells. TCRdb reprocessed the reads via MiXCR and lists one record per CDR3 protein. This sample yields 80,000 to 100,000 distinct CDR3 sequences, of which roughly 28% are seen a single time; less than 2.5% belongs to the top ten. Sequenced: CD4+ T cells, either the whole sample or a sorted fraction (not recorded which). The receptors were sampled from a human donor in good health. The CDR3 runs from the conserved cysteine through the conserved F or W. The D gene is left open where the match is weak. Clone size is shown for a subset of rows, as once, few, many or a class of expanded clone.

TRBD2	TRBJ2-7	TRBV7-2	16	.	TGTGCCAGCAGTTTAGCATCCGGGACTAGCGGGATCGAGCAGTACTTC	CASSLASGTSGIEQYF
TRBD1	TRBJ1-5	TRBV20-1	15	many	TGCAGTGCTGGGACCCGGGGACAGCAAAATCAGCCCCAGCATTTT	CSAGTRGQQNQPQHF
.	TRBJ1-5	TRBV19	16	many	TGTGCCAGTAGTCCAATAAAACTACTAATCAATCAGCCCCAGCATTTT	CASSPIKLLINQPQHF
TRBD2	TRBJ2-7	TRBV24-1	16	few	TGTGCCACCAGTGATTTTATAGGACTAGCGGGAGACGAGCAGTACTTC	CATSDFIGLAGDEQYF
TRBD2	TRBJ2-3	TRBV7-2	17	few	TGTGCCAGCAGCTTAGCGCTATCTAGCGGGAACACAGATACGCAGTATTTT	CASSLALSSGNTDTQYF
.	TRBJ2-4	TRBV12-3/TRBV12-4	11	.	TGTGCCAGCAGTCGGACGAGAGTTCAGTACTTC	CASSRTRVQYF
.	TRBJ2-1	TRBV5-1	14	.	TGCGCCAGCAGCGCCGGGACCTCCTACAATGAGCAGTTCTTC	CASSAGTSYNEQFF
.	TRBJ1-3	TRBV7-2	12	.	TGTGCCAGCAGCTTAGACCGAAACACCATATATTTT	CASSLDRNTIYF
TRBD2	TRBJ2-7	TRBV18	14	.	TGTGCCAGCTCACAAGCGGGAGAAGGTTACGAGCAGTACTTC	CASSQAGEGYEQYF
.	TRBJ1-2	TRBV5-1	13	many	TGCGCCAGCAGCTTGACAGGGCGCGGAGGCTACACCTTC	CASSLTGRGGYTF
.	TRBJ2-2	TRBV24-1	17	.	TGTGCCACCAGTGATTTGGCTGTGGGGGCGAACACCGGGGAGCTGTTTTTT	CATSDLAVGANTGELFF
.	TRBJ2-2	TRBV20-1	14	.	TGCAGTGCTAGAGGATCAGGGGTAGCCGGGGAGCTGTTTTTT	CSARGSGVAGELFF
.	TRBJ2-1	TRBV14	15	.	TGTGCCAGCAGCCACACTACCGAGTCCTACAATGAGCAGTTCTTC	CASSHTTESYNEQFF
.	TRBJ2-3	TRBV20-1	15	.	TGCAGTGCTATACAGGAGGGACCCAGCACAGATACGCAGTATTTT	CSAIQEGPSTDTQYF
.	TRBJ1-1	TRBV29-1	13	few	TGCAGCGTCGGGACCATATTTTACACTGAAGCTTTCTTT	CSVGTIFYTEAFF
.	TRBJ2-2	TRBV10-3	16	.	TGTGCCATCAGTGAGTCCGCTAGCGAAGACACCGGGGAGCTGTTTTTT	CAISESASEDTGELFF
.	TRBJ2-5	TRBV11-2	14	.	TGTGCCAGCAGCTTAGAAGGTCTGCAAGAGACCCAGTACTTC	CASSLEGLQETQYF
.	TRBJ2-3	TRBV7-3	12	.	TGTGCCAGCAGCTTAAAGGAGGATACGCTGTATTTT	CASSLKEDTLYF
TRBD2	TRBJ2-7	TRBV20-1	16	once	TGCAGTGCTAGAGGGACGACTAGCGGGAGCAACTACGAGCAGCACTTC	CSARGTTSGSNYEQHF
.	TRBJ1-6	TRBV7-8	14	.	TGTGCCAGCAGCTTAGAGGACAGAGCTTCACCCCTCCACTTT	CASSLEDRASPLHF